This TCR beta chain comes out of a study of glioma-infiltrating T cells after dendritic cell vaccination. Stated time point: after dendritic cell vaccination, including at tumor progression/relapse. The CDR3 extends over 12 amino acids. Germline values: CDR1 GTSNPN, CDR2 SVGIG (reference sequence). With V trimmed by 5 bases and J by 3 bases, 1 base remained unmatched. Sequencing used immunoSEQ multiplex PCR; TCRdb keeps in-frame clones, though not all of them. The repertoire consists of over 80,000 clones, with around four fifths occurring once and the leading ten covering roughly 2.1%. This clone was recorded once.

This clonotype originated in a human donor with glioblastoma. The rearrangement joins TRBV30 to TRBJ1-2; 9 positions match TRBD1. This specimen was blood, taken after dendritic cell vaccination. CDR3 bases: TGTGCCTGGGACAGGGGGGACTATGGCTACACCTTC. Translated: CAWDRGDYGYTF.